This is a list of T cell receptor beta chains from one sample in a study of blood T cell repertoires in COVID-19. Only in-frame clones appear in the TCRdb table, and some are missing; sequencing was by immunoSEQ multiplex PCR. The sample has about 260,000 clones; about 87% are singletons. The sequenced material came from PBMCs or T cells enriched from blood (not recorded which). The receptors stem from a woman between 45 and 60 years old who had recovered from COVID-19. Both conserved end residues are part of each CDR3. The D gene is left open where the match is weak. For some rows the clone size is stated as once, few or many, or as a class when expanded; others skip it.

TRBV28	TRBJ1-6	NA	NA	TGTGCCAGCAGTTTAGTCACAGGGAGTTCACCCCTCCACTTT	CASSLVTGSSPLHF
TRBV15	TRBJ2-2	TRBD2	NA	TGTGCCACCAGCGGAGCGGGAGTCGGCACCGGGGAGCTGTTTTTT	CATSGAGVGTGELFF
TRBV3-1/TRBV3-2	TRBJ1-3	TRBD1	once	TGTGCCAGCAGCCAAAGGGGACAGGGGCTAAAACGAGCAAGTTCTGGAAACACCATATATTTT	CASSQRGQGLKRASSGNTIYF
TRBV9	TRBJ2-3	TRBD1	NA	TGTGCCAGCAGCGCGACAGGGGGACACCAGACAGATACGCAGTATTTT	CASSATGGHQTDTQYF
TRBV28	TRBJ1-2	TRBD1	NA	TGTGCCAGCAGTTTAACGGGACAGGGGGCGCCGGGCTACACCTTC	CASSLTGQGAPGYTF
TRBV7-2	TRBJ2-7	NA	NA	TGTGCCAGCAGCTTAAACAGTCCTAACTACGAGCAGTACTTC	CASSLNSPNYEQYF
TRBV30	TRBJ1-2	NA	NA	TGTGCCTGGAGTCGGGACTATGGCTACACCTTC	CAWSRDYGYTF
TRBV18	TRBJ1-4	NA	NA	TGTGCCAGCTCACCCGGTTTGTCTGAAAAACTGTTTTTT	CASSPGLSEKLFF
TRBV25-1	TRBJ1-1	NA	NA	TGTGCCAGCAGTGAATTATTGTCCACTGAAGCTTTCTTT	CASSELLSTEAFF
TRBV6-2/TRBV6-3	TRBJ2-5	NA	NA	TGTGCCAGCAGTCGAGGCGGCGGACAGAACGAAGAGACCCAGTACTTC	CASSRGGGQNEETQYF
TRBV3-1/TRBV3-2	TRBJ2-7	TRBD2	NA	TGTGCCAGCAGCCTTCTAGCGGGGAGGGCCTCCTACGAGCAGTACTTC	CASSLLAGRASYEQYF
TRBV6-2/TRBV6-3	TRBJ1-1	NA	few	TGTGCCAGCAGCCAGACACAGACAGCTCACGCCACTGAAGCTTTCTTT	CASSQTQTAHATEAFF
TRBV28	TRBJ2-1	NA	NA	TGTGCCAGCAGTCTACGCCGTTACAGGGGGGGCAATGAGCAGTTCTTC	CASSLRRYRGGNEQFF
TRBV7-9	TRBJ1-5	NA	NA	TGTGCCAGCAGCTTATCGGGGGTGAGTCAGCCCCAGCATTTT	CASSLSGVSQPQHF
TRBV3-1/TRBV3-2	TRBJ2-6	TRBD2	NA	TGTGCCAGCAGCCAAGAGCCTCGGGGGGGATCCTCTGGGGCCAACGTCCTGACTTTC	CASSQEPRGGSSGANVLTF
TRBV5-6	TRBJ2-7	TRBD2	NA	TGTGCCAGCAGCCGCGTGCCGGGAGGGACCTACGAGCAGTACTTC	CASSRVPGGTYEQYF
TRBV19	TRBJ1-2	NA	NA	TGTGCCAGCGGGCCTCAACGGGGCTATGGCTACACCTTC	CASGPQRGYGYTF
TRBV18	TRBJ1-1	TRBD1	NA	TGTGCCAGCTCACGACAGGGAAAGGCCACTGAAGCTTTCTTT	CASSRQGKATEAFF
TRBV7-3	TRBJ1-1	TRBD1	NA	TGTGCCAGCAGCTTAGGACAGGGATTTAACACTGAAGCTTTCTTT	CASSLGQGFNTEAFF
TRBV29-1	TRBJ2-3	NA	once	TGCAGCGTTGGGGGCGGGGATTGGAACACAGATACGCAGTATTTT	CSVGGGDWNTDTQYF
TRBV15	TRBJ1-1	NA	few	TGTGCCACCAGCGCAGGGATGAACACTGAAGCTTTCTTT	CATSAGMNTEAFF
TRBV5-1	TRBJ1-1	NA	few	TGCGCCAGCAGCTTGGACAGCATGAACACTGAAGCTTTCTTT	CASSLDSMNTEAFF
TRBV7-9	TRBJ1-1	TRBD1	NA	TGTGCCAGCAGCCCCGGACAGGGAGGCACTGAAGCTTTCTTT	CASSPGQGGTEAFF
TRBV2	TRBJ1-1	TRBD1	NA	TGTGCCAGCAGCGGACAGGGGGCTGAAGCTTTCTTT	CASSGQGAEAFF
TRBV6-2/TRBV6-3	TRBJ1-2	NA	NA	TGTGCCAGCAGTTATCAACAGCCTAACTATGGCTACACCTTC	CASSYQQPNYGYTF
TRBV18	TRBJ1-1	TRBD1	NA	TGTGCCAGCTCACCGAATGATTTGACAGGGGCGACTGAAGCTTTCTTT	CASSPNDLTGATEAFF
TRBV19	TRBJ2-2	NA	NA	TGTGCCAGTAGTATTGTATCCGGGGAGCTGTTTTTT	CASSIVSGELFF
TRBV15	TRBJ1-6	NA	NA	TGTGCCACCAGCAGAGATCATGGCAGGGCAAGTCCAAATTCACCCCTCCACTTT	CATSRDHGRASPNSPLHF
TRBV29-1	TRBJ2-5	TRBD1	NA	TGCAGCGTTGATTTAGGGACAGGGATGGAGACCCAGTACTTC	CSVDLGTGMETQYF
TRBV10-3	TRBJ2-2	TRBD1	NA	TGTGCCAGCCAGGGACAGTCGAACACCGGGGAGCTGTTTTTT	CASQGQSNTGELFF
TRBV19	TRBJ2-3	NA	NA	TGTGCCAGTAGTATCGGCGGGCGCACAGATACGCAGTATTTT	CASSIGGRTDTQYF
TRBV18	TRBJ1-5	NA	NA	TGTGCCAGCTCACCAGGGCAGGGAATGGGGCAGCCCCAGCATTTT	CASSPGQGMGQPQHF
TRBV30	TRBJ2-1	NA	NA	TGTGCCTGGAGTAAGTCAGGTTTGAGTGCCAATGAGCAGTTCTTC	CAWSKSGLSANEQFF
TRBV6-5	TRBJ2-7	NA	NA	TGTGCCAGCAGACCGGGGGTGGGAAGGGCTTTTGAGCAGTACTTC	CASRPGVGRAFEQYF
TRBV30	TRBJ2-7	TRBD1	few	TGTGCCGCCGACGGGGTGGGACAGGGGGCGTACGAGCAGTACTTC	CAADGVGQGAYEQYF
TRBV9	TRBJ1-6	TRBD1	many	TGTGCCAGCAGCGTAACAGGGGGCGGTTCACCCCTCCACTTT	CASSVTGGGSPLHF
TRBV19	TRBJ1-3	TRBD1	NA	TGTGCCAGTAGTATAGGGGACAGAAGATTGAACACCATATATTTT	CASSIGDRRLNTIYF
TRBV4-3	TRBJ2-1	NA	NA	TGCGCCAGCAGCCTTAGCGGTAGCTCCTACAATGAGCAGTTCTTC	CASSLSGSSYNEQFF
TRBV2	TRBJ1-5	NA	NA	TGTGCCAGCAGTGAAGGGAGGGGTCAGCCCCAGCATTTT	CASSEGRGQPQHF
TRBV6-2/TRBV6-3	TRBJ1-6	NA	once	TGTGCCAGCAGTTACTCCGATTTCGGTCGGACAGCCAATTCACCCCTCCACTTT	CASSYSDFGRTANSPLHF
TRBV4-2	TRBJ2-1	TRBD2	NA	TGTGCCAGCAGCCATAAAATAGCGGGGATAACCTACAATGAGCAGTTCTTC	CASSHKIAGITYNEQFF
TRBV19	TRBJ2-1	NA	NA	TGTGCCAGTAGGACCGGGACACATCGGGGCAATGAGCAGTTCTTC	CASRTGTHRGNEQFF
TRBV18	TRBJ1-5	TRBD1	NA	TGTGCCAGCTCATCCCGACAGGGTGACGATCAGCCCCAGCATTTT	CASSSRQGDDQPQHF
TRBV5-1	TRBJ2-3	TRBD1	NA	TGCGCCAGCAGCACAGGACAGGGAGATTCGGCAGATACGCAGTATTTT	CASSTGQGDSADTQYF
TRBV19	TRBJ2-5	NA	few	TGTGCCAGTAGTATAGATCTCGGGTTCCAAGAGACCCAGTACTTC	CASSIDLGFQETQYF
TRBV19	TRBJ2-3	NA	once	TGTGCCAGTAGTATGTGGGGCAGGGGGGATTATACGCAGTATTTT	CASSMWGRGDYTQYF
TRBV28	TRBJ2-3	TRBD1	once	TGTGCCAGCAGTCCTACCGGACAGGGAAAAAGCACAGATACGCAGTATTTT	CASSPTGQGKSTDTQYF
TRBV29-1	TRBJ2-5	TRBD2	NA	TGCAGCGGCAGACCTAGCGGATTGCAAGAGACCCAGTACTTC	CSGRPSGLQETQYF
TRBV7-2	TRBJ2-3	TRBD2	NA	TGTGCCAGCAGCCCCGGGACTAGCGGGAATACGCAGTATTTT	CASSPGTSGNTQYF
TRBV5-1	TRBJ2-2	TRBD2	NA	TGCGCCAGCAGCCCAGGGGGTAGCGGGAGGACCGGGGAGCTGTTTTTT	CASSPGGSGRTGELFF
TRBV7-2	TRBJ1-5	NA	NA	TGTGCCAGCAGCTTACAGGGTTCCAATCAGCCCCAGCATTTT	CASSLQGSNQPQHF
TRBV7-9	TRBJ1-1	NA	NA	TGTGCCAGCAGCTTAGCGACATCGAACACTGAAGCTTTCTTT	CASSLATSNTEAFF
TRBV24-1	TRBJ2-7	NA	NA	TGTGCCACCAGTGACAGGGTGGGACTCGACGAGCAGTACTTC	CATSDRVGLDEQYF
TRBV2	TRBJ1-6	NA	NA	TGTGCCATACGACCGGGGTCCCTAAGCTCCTATAATTCACCCCTCCACTTT	CAIRPGSLSSYNSPLHF